The entry that follows covers one T cell receptor beta chain sequence. Its antigen is unidentified. Some clones are missing from TCRdb's copy, which holds only in-frame ones; the method was immunoSEQ multiplex PCR. Among about 120,000 clones, just over 85% were seen once, and the ten largest hold about 7.4%. The sample comes from a study of T cell responses to AZD1222 COVID-19 vaccine. Broader study findings: Mostly white British, mostly female donors; authors suggested clonal diversity may be underestimated. Reportedly, close to half of spike-specific TCRs are directed against unmutated variant regions. At study baseline, merely six AZD1222 recipients were seropositive. The study found vaccine-associated CD4 TCRs spanning spike, dominant at 160-218 and 743-854.

CDR3 length equals 12 residues. Per germline, CDR1 SGDLS and CDR2 YYNGEE. V lost 1 base and J 3 bases, leaving 2 bases between the germline ends. The origin of this receptor is an adult in good health. The sample consisted of peripheral blood, taken on day 0 of AZD1222 vaccination. The rearrangement joins TRBV9 to TRBJ1-3; D unresolved. The CDR3 nucleotides are TGTGCCAGCAGCGTAAATGGAAACACCATATATTTT. Protein product: CASSVNGNTIYF.